The present T cell receptor (beta chain) was sequenced within a study of cytomegalovirus exposure and HLA in healthy donors. Study-wide results and limits: Prior analysis indicated that the majority of TCR beta V segments exhibited productivity approximately 90% or approximately 30% of the time. Further analysis, carried out later, found HLA-associated TCR beta chains more clonally expanded than equally common other chains.

The V end lost 1 base, the J end lost 6 bases, and 10 bases lay between the germline ends. The germline CDR1 and CDR2 sequences are SQVTM and ANQGSEA. The length of the CDR3 is 12 residues. The PCR was carried out with 60 Vbeta primers and 13 Jbeta primers. The repertoire was sequenced with immunoSEQ multiplex PCR; TCRdb's copy has only in-frame clones and lacks some. In total, the table holds tens of thousands of clones. As concerns this clone: Its antigen is not known.

The V gene is TRBV29-1, the J gene TRBJ2-7; perhaps TRBD1 as D (6 bases). Sequencing was done on a sample of PBMCs. The clonotype comes from a woman younger than 45 in good health and CMV-seropositive. The CDR3 sequence: CSVEGTVGEQYF. Here the CDR3 DNA reads TGCAGCGTTGAAGGGACAGTGGGCGAGCAGTACTTC.